The 3 T cell receptor beta chains listed next were all sequenced from one sample in a study of shared clonotypes between healthy human individuals. Clones were read by immunoSEQ multiplex PCR, and TCRdb kept only the in-frame ones, dropping some. The data show approximately 2.4 million clones, around 95% seen once. The sample taken for sequencing was naive CD4+ T cells sorted from blood. The subset was: CD45RA+ positively selected. All receptors derive from a man aged 18 to 29 in good health.

The chain links TRBV9 to TRBJ2-3, with no clear D. Germline V gene sequence: CDR1 SGDLS, CDR2 YYNGEE. V lost 0 bases, J lost 5 bases, and 10 bases lay in between. The CDR3 is 14 residues long. The CDR3 loop is CASSVVPWGDTQYF. The DNA for the CDR3 is TGTGCCAGCAGCGTAGTCCCGTGGGGAGATACGCAGTATTTT. Filled out from reference TRBV9 and TRBJ2-3, the complete variable domain reads DSGVTQTPKHLITATGQRVTLRCSPRSGDLSVYWYQQSLDQGLQFLIQYYNGEERAKGNILERFSAQQFPDLHSELNLSSLELGDSALYFCASSVVPWGDTQYFGPGTRLTVL.

The chain employs TRBV2 and TRBJ1-1; 9 positions match TRBD1. CDR3 size: 14 residues. V shed 7 bases, J shed 10 bases, and the junction held 13 bases outside the gene matches. Per germline, CDR1 SNHLY and CDR2 FYNNEI. The CDR3 DNA follows: TGTGCCAGCATAATGGGACAGGGAGGTGGAGTAGCTTTCTTT. It codes for CASIMGQGGGVAFF.

J is TRBJ1-4 and V is TRBV5-1; maybe TRBD1 (5 bases). CDR1 and CDR2 from the germline V gene are SGHRS and YFSETQ. The V gene lost 4 bases and the J gene lost 10 bases, with 17 bases spanning the gap. This CDR3 contains 14 residues. This CDR3 is CASSLGHQVAKLFF. CDR3 in DNA: TGCGCCAGCAGCCTTGGACACCAGGTAGCAAAACTGTTTTTT.